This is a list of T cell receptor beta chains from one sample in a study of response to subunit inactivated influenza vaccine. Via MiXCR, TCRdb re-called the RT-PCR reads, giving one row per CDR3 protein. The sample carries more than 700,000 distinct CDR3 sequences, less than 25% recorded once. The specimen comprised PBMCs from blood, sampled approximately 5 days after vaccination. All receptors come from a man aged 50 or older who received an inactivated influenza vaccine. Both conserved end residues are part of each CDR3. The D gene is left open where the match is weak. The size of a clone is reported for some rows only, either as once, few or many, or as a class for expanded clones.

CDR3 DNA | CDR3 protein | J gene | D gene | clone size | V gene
TGCAGTGCTCTTCCGGGACTAGGGACCTACAATGAGCAGTTCTTC | CSALPGLGTYNEQFF | TRBJ2-1 | TRBD2 | . | TRBV20-1
TGCAGTGCCCAAAGGGGGCAGGACAATCAGCCCCAGCATTTT | CSAQRGQDNQPQHF | TRBJ1-5 | TRBD1 | . | TRBV20-1
TGTGCCAGCAGTGGACAGGGAAGCACCGGGGAGCTGTTTTTT | CASSGQGSTGELFF | TRBJ2-2 | TRBD1 | . | TRBV9
TGTGCCAGCAGGACAGGGGGCCCCACCGGGGAGCTGTTTTTT | CASRTGGPTGELFF | TRBJ2-2 | TRBD1 | . | TRBV6-1
TGTGCCAGCAGCGCCACCCTGGGGAACACTGAAGCTTTCTTT | CASSATLGNTEAFF | TRBJ1-1 | . | few | TRBV3-1
TGTGCCAGCAGATTTGCAGGGTCTGGGGCCAACGTCCTGACTTTC | CASRFAGSGANVLTF | TRBJ2-6 | . | . | TRBV12-3/TRBV12-4
TGCAGTGCTAGGGAAGGGGGGAATATTTTAGAGCAGTACTTC | CSAREGGNILEQYF | TRBJ2-7 | . | . | TRBV20-1
TGTGCCAGCAGTCCTGACAGTAGCAATCAGCCCCAGCATTTT | CASSPDSSNQPQHF | TRBJ1-5 | . | . | TRBV12-3/TRBV12-4
TGTGCCAGCAGCTTATCGGACAGGGCCAATGGCTACACCTTC | CASSLSDRANGYTF | TRBJ1-2 | TRBD1 | . | TRBV7-9
TGTGCCAGCAGCTTCCCTAGCGGGAACTTCACCGGGGAGCTGCTTTTT | CASSFPSGNFTGELLF | TRBJ2-2 | . | . | TRBV12-1
TGTGCCATCAGTAAGGCCTCTAAAGAGACCCAGTACTTC | CAISKASKETQYF | TRBJ2-5 | . | . | TRBV10-3
TGTGCCAGCAGCTGGGGACTAGCGGATGAGCAGTTCTTC | CASSWGLADEQFF | TRBJ2-1 | TRBD2 | few | TRBV11-2
TGTGCCAGCAGCCGCACGACAGCATACCAAGAGACCCAGTACTTC | CASSRTTAYQETQYF | TRBJ2-5 | . | . | TRBV5-8
TGTGCCAGCAGCTTTGGCGGGAGTAGAGAGACCCAGTACTTC | CASSFGGSRETQYF | TRBJ2-5 | TRBD2 | many | TRBV7-2
TGCAGCGGAACGAGGGGTGTCCGGAGAGATACGCAGTATTTT | CSGTRGVRRDTQYF | TRBJ2-3 | . | few | TRBV29-1
TGTGCCAGCAGTTACTCGGCTTACAATGAGCAGTTCTTC | CASSYSAYNEQFF | TRBJ2-1 | . | many | TRBV6-5
TGTGCCACCAGTGATCCCGGGACTAGCGGGAGTACCCTAGGAAATGAGCAGTTCTTC | CATSDPGTSGSTLGNEQFF | TRBJ2-1 | TRBD2 | . | TRBV24-1
TGTGCCAGCAGTCAAGTCAAGGGAGGGGGGGAGACCCAGTACTTC | CASSQVKGGGETQYF | TRBJ2-5 | . | many | TRBV3-1
TGTGCCAGCAGCTCCAGACAGGGGATGAACACTGAAGCTTTCTTT | CASSSRQGMNTEAFF | TRBJ1-1 | TRBD1 | . | TRBV7-6
TGCAGCGTTGAAGCCCCGGGACAACCCTATGGCTACACCTTC | CSVEAPGQPYGYTF | TRBJ1-2 | . | few | TRBV29-1
TGTGCCAGTGACCGGGACAATGGAATGAGGGAGCAGTACTTC | CASDRDNGMREQYF | TRBJ2-7 | . | . | TRBV6-1
TGCAGTGCTAGGATAGGTTGGAACGTGGGGCAGTTCTTC | CSARIGWNVGQFF | TRBJ2-1 | . | . | TRBV20-1